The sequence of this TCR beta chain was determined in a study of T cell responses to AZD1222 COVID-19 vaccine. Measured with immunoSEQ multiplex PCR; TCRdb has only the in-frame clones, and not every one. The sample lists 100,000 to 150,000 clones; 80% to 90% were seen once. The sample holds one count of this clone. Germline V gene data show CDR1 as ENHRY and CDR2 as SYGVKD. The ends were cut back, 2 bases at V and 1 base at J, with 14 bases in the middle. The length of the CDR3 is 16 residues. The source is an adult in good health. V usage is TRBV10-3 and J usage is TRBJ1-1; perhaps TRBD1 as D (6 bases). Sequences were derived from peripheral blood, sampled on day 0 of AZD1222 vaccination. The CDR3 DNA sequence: TGTGCCATCAGTGAGGGACAGACGGGGTCGAACACTGAAGCTTTCTTT. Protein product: CAISEGQTGSNTEAFF.